This T cell receptor beta chain appears in the sequencing data of a study of identical twins. Findings and limits, study-wide: Not following the same donors, the study drew its conclusions from cross-sectional statistical analysis. Clonotypes of the beta chain that were abundant in cord blood carried fewer insertions (memory repertoires showed none).

Worth noting for this clonotype: Its target is not known.

This CDR3 region has 14 residues. Germline CDR1 and CDR2: SGHRS and YFSETQ. V gave up 5 bases and J gave up 11 bases; unmatched junction bases: 13. Template switching, a step in the protocol, added a universal primer site, and cDNA carried unique molecular identifiers. TCRdb called the 5' RACE reads again in MiXCR, with one record for every CDR3 protein. The data contain some 600,000 distinct CDR3 sequences, less than 9% of them singletons. This same sample was also taken into another study, of yellow fever vaccine responses in identical twins.

The J gene is TRBJ2-1, the V gene TRBV5-1, with TRBD1 matching 7 bases. Sequencing was performed on PBMCs. The receptor comes from a woman between 18 and 29 years old in good health. CDR3 bases: TGCGCCAGCAGTCTTGGACAGGCGATGAGTAAGCAGTTCTTC. This translates into CASSLGQAMSKQFF.